This T cell receptor beta chain was obtained from a study of human T cells and chemical hapten exposure. V lost 6 bases, J lost 5 bases, and 13 bases stayed unmatched. The CDR3 sequence is 16 residues long. Germline CDR1 reads MNHNS; CDR2 reads SASEGT. Time point meaning: patch test 1, 2 weeks after DPC sensitization. The treatment denotes: therapeutic diphenylcyclopropenone sensitization with weekly scalp DPC. Unfractionated whole blood served as the source for total RNA extraction. A single record per CDR3 protein comes from TCRdb applying MiXCR to the RACE reads. The sample includes under 40,000 distinct CDR3 sequences, around 6.4% seen only once; the top ten take about a tenth. This clonotype was recorded a few times.

This sample comprised whole blood, obtained in connection with sensitization to the hapten diphenylcyclopropenone (DPC). The receptor was derived from a woman between 25 and 40 years old with alopecia areata. Some clones in this sample may be carry-over from other donors' samples. J is TRBJ1-5 and V is TRBV6-1; 7 positions match TRBD1. The CDR3 reads CASRPTTRGPDQPQHF. CDR3 sequence (DNA): TGTGCCAGCAGACCCACGACAAGGGGGCCAGATCAGCCCCAGCATTTT.